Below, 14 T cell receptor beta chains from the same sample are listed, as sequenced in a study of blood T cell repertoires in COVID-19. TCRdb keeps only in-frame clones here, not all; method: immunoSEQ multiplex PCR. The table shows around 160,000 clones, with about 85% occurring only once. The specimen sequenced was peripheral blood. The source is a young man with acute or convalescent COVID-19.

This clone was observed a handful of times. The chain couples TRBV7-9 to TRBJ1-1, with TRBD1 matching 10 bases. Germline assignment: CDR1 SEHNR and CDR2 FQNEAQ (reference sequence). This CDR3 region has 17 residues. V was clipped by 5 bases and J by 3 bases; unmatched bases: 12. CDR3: CASSRWDRGYSDTEAFF. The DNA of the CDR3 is TGTGCCAGCAGCAGATGGGACAGGGGTTATTCGGACACTGAAGCTTTCTTT.

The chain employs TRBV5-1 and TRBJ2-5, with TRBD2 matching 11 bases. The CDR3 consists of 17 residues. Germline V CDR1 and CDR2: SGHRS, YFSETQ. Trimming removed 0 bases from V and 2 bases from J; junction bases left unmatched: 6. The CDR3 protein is CASSLDLAGGTQETQYF. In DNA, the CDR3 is TGCGCCAGCAGCTTGGACCTAGCGGGGGGTACTCAAGAGACCCAGTACTTC. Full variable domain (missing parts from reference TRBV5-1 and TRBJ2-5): KAGVTQTPRYLIKTRGQQVTLSCSPISGHRSVSWYQQTPGQGLQFLFEYFSETQRNKGNFPGRFSGRQFSNSRSEMNVSTLELGDSALYLCASSLDLAGGTQETQYFGPGTRLLVL.

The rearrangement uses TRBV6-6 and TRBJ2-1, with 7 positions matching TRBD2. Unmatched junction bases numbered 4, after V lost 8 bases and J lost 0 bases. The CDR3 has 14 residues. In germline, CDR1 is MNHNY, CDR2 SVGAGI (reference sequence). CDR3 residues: CASGTGGSYNEQFF. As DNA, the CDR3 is TGTGCCAGCGGGACGGGGGGCTCCTACAATGAGCAGTTCTTC.

This CDR3 reads CASSRPGQNYGYTF. Written as DNA, the CDR3 is TGTGCCAGCAGTCGTCCAGGACAGAACTATGGCTACACCTTC. The rearrangement links TRBV11-2 to TRBJ1-2; a possible D gene is TRBD1 (6 bases). The germline CDR1 and CDR2 sequences are SGHAT and FQNNGV. The CDR3 has 14 residues. V lost 6 bases to trimming and J lost 2 bases, with 13 bases between them.

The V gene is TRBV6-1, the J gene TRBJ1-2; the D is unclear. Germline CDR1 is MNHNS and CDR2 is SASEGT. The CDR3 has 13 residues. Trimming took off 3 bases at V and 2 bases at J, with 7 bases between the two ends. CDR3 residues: CASSEGRNYGYTF. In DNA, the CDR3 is TGTGCCAGCAGTGAGGGCAGGAACTATGGCTACACCTTC.

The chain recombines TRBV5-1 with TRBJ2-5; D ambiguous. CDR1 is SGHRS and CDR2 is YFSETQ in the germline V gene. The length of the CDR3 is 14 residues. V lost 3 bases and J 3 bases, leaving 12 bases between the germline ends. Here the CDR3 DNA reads TGCGCCAGCAGCTCAGGAAGAAATAAAGAGACCCAGTACTTC. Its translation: CASSSGRNKETQYF.

CDR3 nucleotides: TGTGCCAGCAGTGATTATTACACCCCGGGGGGGAACACTGAAGCTTTCTTT. It translates to CASSDYYTPGGNTEAFF. The chain links TRBV6-1 to TRBJ1-1, with D perhaps TRBD1 (5 bases). V lost 3 bases and J lost 1, with 18 bases in between. The CDR3 has 17 amino acids. Germline assignment: CDR1 MNHNS and CDR2 SASEGT.

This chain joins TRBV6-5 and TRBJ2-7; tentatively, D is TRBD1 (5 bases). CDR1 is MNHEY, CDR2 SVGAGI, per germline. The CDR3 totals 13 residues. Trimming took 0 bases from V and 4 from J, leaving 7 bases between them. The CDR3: CASSYSRGYEQYF. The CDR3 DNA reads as TGTGCCAGCAGTTACTCAAGGGGATACGAGCAGTACTTC.

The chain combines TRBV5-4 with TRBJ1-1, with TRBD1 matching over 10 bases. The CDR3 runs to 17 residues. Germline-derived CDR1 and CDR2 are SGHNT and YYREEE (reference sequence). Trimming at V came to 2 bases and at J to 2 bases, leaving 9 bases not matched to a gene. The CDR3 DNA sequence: TGTGCCAGCAGCTTACTCTCCGGGACAGGGGTTAACACTGAAGCTTTCTTT. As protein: CASSLLSGTGVNTEAFF.

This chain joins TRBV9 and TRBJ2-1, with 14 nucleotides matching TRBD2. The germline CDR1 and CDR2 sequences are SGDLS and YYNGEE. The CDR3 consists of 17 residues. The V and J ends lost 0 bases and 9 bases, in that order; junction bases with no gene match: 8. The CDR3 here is CASSVGGLAGGPSEQFF. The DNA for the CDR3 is TGTGCCAGCAGCGTAGGCGGACTAGCGGGGGGCCCGAGTGAGCAGTTCTTC.

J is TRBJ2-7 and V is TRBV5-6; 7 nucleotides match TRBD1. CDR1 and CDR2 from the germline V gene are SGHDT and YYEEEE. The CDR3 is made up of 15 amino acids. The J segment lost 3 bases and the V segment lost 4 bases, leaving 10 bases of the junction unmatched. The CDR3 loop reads CASSGGQYGLYEQYV. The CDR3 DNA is TGTGCCAGCAGCGGGGGACAGTACGGGCTCTACGAGCAGTACGTC.

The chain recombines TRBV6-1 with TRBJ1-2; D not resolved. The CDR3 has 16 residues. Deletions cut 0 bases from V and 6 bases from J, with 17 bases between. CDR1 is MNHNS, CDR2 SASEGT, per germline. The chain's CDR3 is CASSEASFRRADGYTF. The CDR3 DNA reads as TGTGCCAGCAGTGAAGCCTCCTTTCGGAGGGCGGATGGCTACACCTTC.

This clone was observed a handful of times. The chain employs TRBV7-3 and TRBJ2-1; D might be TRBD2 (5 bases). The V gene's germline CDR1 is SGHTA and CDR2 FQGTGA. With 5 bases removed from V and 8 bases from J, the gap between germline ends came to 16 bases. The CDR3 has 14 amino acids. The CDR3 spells CASSPGTGWDEQFF. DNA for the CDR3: TGTGCCAGCAGCCCCGGTACGGGGTGGGATGAGCAGTTCTTC.

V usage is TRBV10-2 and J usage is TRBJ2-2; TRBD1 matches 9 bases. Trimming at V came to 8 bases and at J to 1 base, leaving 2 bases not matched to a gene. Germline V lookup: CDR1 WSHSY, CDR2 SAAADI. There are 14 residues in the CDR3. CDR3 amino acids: CASRGQGNTGELFF. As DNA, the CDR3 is TGCGCCAGCCGGGGACAGGGGAACACCGGGGAGCTGTTTTTT.